The 23 T cell receptor beta chains presented below share a single source sample, sequenced in a study of blood T cell repertoires in COVID-19. The data were produced by immunoSEQ multiplex PCR, yet TCRdb's version contains in-frame clones alone and is incomplete. This sample has under 200,000 clones; 80% occur once, and the top ten carry around 6.9%. The sequenced sample was peripheral blood. The receptor source for this set is a man in his sixties with acute or convalescent COVID-19.

The V call is TRBV2, the J call TRBJ2-1, with a tentative D call TRBD1 (5 bases). CDR1 is SNHLY and CDR2 is FYNNEI in the germline V gene. V was pared by 7 bases and J by 7 bases, with 14 bases between. The CDR3 spans 13 residues. CDR3 sequence: CASKIEGANEQFF. Here the CDR3 DNA reads TGTGCCAGCAAGATCGAAGGGGCTAATGAGCAGTTCTTC.

This chain connects TRBV5-4 to TRBJ1-2, with D maybe TRBD1 (5 bases). CDR3 length equals 16 residues. Germline assignment: CDR1 SGHNT and CDR2 YYREEE (reference sequence). V lost 6 bases and J lost 1, with 19 bases in between. The CDR3: CASTHSNGDFNYGYTF. The DNA of the CDR3 is TGTGCCAGCACCCATTCGAATGGGGACTTTAACTATGGCTACACCTTC. Combining the CDR3 with reference TRBV5-4 and TRBJ1-2 gives the whole variable domain ETGVTQSPTHLIKTRGQQVTLRCSSQSGHNTVSWYQQALGQGPQFIFQYYREEENGRGNFPPRFSGLQFPNYSSELNVNALELDDSALYLCASTHSNGDFNYGYTFGSGTRLTVV.

The count of this clone is one. The V and J genes are TRBV18 and TRBJ2-7; 9 positions match TRBD1. V shed 1 base and J 2 bases; nucleotides not matched to a gene: 6. The CDR3 totals 16 residues. The germline gives CDR1 KGHSH, CDR2 LQKENI. The CDR3 DNA sequence: TGTGCCAGCTCACCACGGACAGGGGCGAGAGCCTACGAGCAGTACTTC. Amino acids: CASSPRTGARAYEQYF.

The CDR3 coding sequence is TGTGCCAGCAGCGTAGATAGCGGGAGGGCCAATGAGCAGTTCTTC. Protein product: CASSVDSGRANEQFF. This sequence joins TRBV9 and TRBJ2-1; 11 bases are a match to TRBD2. The CDR3 sequence is 15 residues long. CDR1 is SGDLS and CDR2 is YYNGEE in the germline V gene. Trimming removed 0 bases from V and 6 bases from J; junction bases left unmatched: 2.

J is TRBJ2-1 and V is TRBV2, with 8 bases aligning to TRBD1. This CDR3 is 13 amino acids long. The trim removed 7 bases at V and 10 bases at J, leaving 9 bases unmatched. Looked up from germline, CDR1 is SNHLY and CDR2 is FYNNEI. The CDR3 spells CASITGTGREQFF. CDR3 DNA: TGTGCCAGCATTACCGGGACAGGTAGGGAGCAGTTCTTC. Together with reference TRBV2 and TRBJ2-1, the CDR3 gives the full variable domain: EPEVTQTPSHQVTQMGQEVILRCVPISNHLYFYWYRQILGQKVEFLVSFYNNEISEKSEIFDDQFSVERPDGSNFTLKIRSTKLEDSAMYFCASITGTGREQFFGPGTRLTVL.

This sequence joins TRBV29-1 and TRBJ2-1, with D possibly being TRBD2 (6 bases). The germline V and J ends were trimmed by 2 bases and 4 bases, with 15 bases remaining between them. The germline V gene encodes CDR1 SQVTM and CDR2 ANQGSEA. This CDR3 has 15 residues. CDR3: CSVELGSGLYNEQFF. The DNA of the CDR3 is TGCAGCGTTGAATTGGGTAGCGGTTTGTACAATGAGCAGTTCTTC.

The chain recombines TRBV10-3 with TRBJ1-2; perhaps TRBD1 as D (6 bases). Germline CDR1 reads ENHRY; CDR2 reads SYGVKD. The CDR3 length is 13 residues. V was shortened by 6 bases and J by 3 bases, with 11 bases between the two germline ends. CDR3 sequence (DNA): TGTGCCATCAGGGTCCGACAGGACTATGGCTACACCTTC. Its translation is CAIRVRQDYGYTF.

The rearrangement links TRBV18 to TRBJ2-2, with 8 bases that match TRBD1. With V trimmed by 8 bases and J by 0 bases, 8 bases remained unmatched. Germline V CDR1 and CDR2: KGHSH, LQKENI. The CDR3 totals 16 residues. The DNA of the CDR3 is TGTGCCAGCCGATCGTCGGGACAGGCGAACACCGGGGAGCTGTTTTTT. Protein: CASRSSGQANTGELFF. Using reference TRBV18 and TRBJ2-2 for the parts outside the CDR3, the full variable domain is NAGVMQNPRHLVRRRGQEARLRCSPMKGHSHVYWYRQLPEEGLKFMVYLQKENIIDESGMPKERFSAEFPKEGPSILRIQQVVRGDSAAYFCASRSSGQANTGELFFGEGSRLTVL.

The chain links TRBV7-6 to TRBJ2-5; 9 bases match TRBD2. The CDR3 runs 14 residues. Trimming cost V 3 bases and J 5 bases; bases outside gene matches: 4. Germline V gene lookup returns CDR1 SGHVS and CDR2 FNYEAQ. CDR3 nucleotides: TGTGCCAGCAGCTTCCTAGCGGGAATGGAGACCCAGTACTTC. Encoded protein: CASSFLAGMETQYF.

The chain uses TRBV5-8 and TRBJ2-5; D is uncertain. Trimming removed 2 bases at V and 3 bases at J, with 8 bases between. Germline V lookup: CDR1 SGHTS, CDR2 YDEGEE. The CDR3 runs to 13 residues. The CDR3 region is CASSFERKETQYF. The CDR3 coding sequence is TGTGCCAGCAGCTTTGAGAGAAAAGAGACCCAGTACTTC. Full variable domain (remainder filled in from reference TRBV5-8 and TRBJ2-5): EAGVTQSPTHLIKTRGQQATLRCSPISGHTSVYWYQQALGLGLQFLLWYDEGEERNRGNFPPRFSGRQFPNYSSELNVNALELEDSALYLCASSFERKETQYFGPGTRLLVL.

This chain links TRBV7-9 with TRBJ2-1, with 11 bases aligning to TRBD2. This CDR3 has 17 amino acids. Germline lookup yields CDR1 SEHNR and CDR2 FQNEAQ (reference sequence). V lost 5 bases, J lost 1 base, and 7 bases stayed unmatched. CDR3 in DNA: TGTGCCAGCAGCGGGAGCGTAGCGGGAGGGTCCTACAATGAGCAGTTCTTC. Translation gives CASSGSVAGGSYNEQFF. The entire variable domain, with the rest obtained from reference TRBV7-9 and TRBJ2-1, is as follows: DTGVSQNPRHKITKRGQNVTFRCDPISEHNRLYWYRQTLGQGPEFLTYFQNEAQLEKSRLLSDRFSAERPKGSFSTLEIQRTEQGDSAMYLCASSGSVAGGSYNEQFFGPGTRLTVL.

This clone was detected a few times. This chain joins TRBV5-1 and TRBJ1-1, with 11 bases fitting TRBD1. V was clipped by 4 bases and J by 1 base; unmatched bases: 3. Germline lookup yields CDR1 SGHRS and CDR2 YFSETQ. CDR3 length equals 15 residues. As DNA, the CDR3 is TGCGCCAGCAGCCAGGACAGGGGGCGGAACACTGAAGCTTTCTTT. It yields the protein CASSQDRGRNTEAFF.

This clone has only one observation. V usage is TRBV7-3 and J usage is TRBJ2-3, with a possible D match to TRBD2 (6 bases). The germline gives CDR1 SGHTA, CDR2 FQGTGA. The CDR3 contains 15 residues. With 5 bases removed from V and 4 bases from J, the gap between germline ends came to 16 bases. In DNA, the CDR3 is TGTGCCAGCAGCGAATCCGGGAGCACGGCAGATACGCAGTATTTT. This codes for CASSESGSTADTQYF.

The chain uses TRBV24-1 and TRBJ2-4; 7 bases align to TRBD1. CDR3 length equals 17 residues. The V and J ends lost 1 base and 1 base, in that order; junction bases with no gene match: 6. Germline loops: CDR1 KGHDR, CDR2 SFDVKD. CDR3 loop: CATSDFIEGAAKNIQYF. The CDR3, as DNA: TGTGCCACCAGTGATTTCATAGAGGGGGCGGCCAAAAACATTCAGTACTTC.

V is TRBV5-1 and J is TRBJ2-3; maybe TRBD1 (6 bases). Germline V gene sequence: CDR1 SGHRS, CDR2 YFSETQ. V was pared by 2 bases and J by 7 bases, with 17 bases between. This CDR3 region has 15 residues. The CDR3 protein is CASSFGAGVIYTQYF. The CDR3 DNA follows: TGCGCCAGCAGCTTTGGCGCAGGGGTCATTTATACGCAGTATTTT.

This clone occurred once. One end of the junction does not line up with germline, which may come from a read error. The chain employs TRBV6-6 and TRBJ2-5, with TRBD1 matching over 9 bases. The CDR3 is made up of 14 amino acids. Germline V gives CDR1 MNHNY, CDR2 SVGAGI (reference sequence). CDR3 bases: TGTGCCAGCAGCCCTCCGGGACAGGGACTCCCCGGGGACTTC. Translation: CASSPPGQGLPGDF.

This sequence joins TRBV18 and TRBJ1-1; a possible D gene is TRBD1 (5 bases). Germline V gene sequence: CDR1 KGHSH, CDR2 LQKENI. V dropped 3 bases and J dropped 0 bases, with 8 bases sitting between them. This CDR3 region has 14 residues. CDR3 sequence (DNA): TGTGCCAGCTCACCGGGCAGGGTGAACACTGAAGCTTTCTTT. It translates to CASSPGRVNTEAFF.

The chain is built from TRBV6-5 and TRBJ1-2; 8 bases align to TRBD1. This CDR3 is 13 amino acids long. V trimming: 6 bases; J trimming: 6 bases; junction bases outside the gene matches: 6. Germline CDR1 is MNHEY and CDR2 is SVGAGI. The CDR3 here is CASRIDRGHGYTF. DNA for the CDR3: TGTGCCAGCAGGATCGACAGGGGCCATGGCTACACCTTC.

This chain uses TRBV7-6 with TRBJ2-3, with 9 nucleotides matching TRBD2. Germline assignment: CDR1 SGHVS and CDR2 FNYEAQ. The CDR3 sequence is 14 residues long. Trimming took 1 base from V and 6 from J; bases not matched to a gene: 2. The CDR3 coding sequence is TGTGCCAGCAGCTTAGTAGCGGGAGACGATACGCAGTATTTT. It translates to CASSLVAGDDTQYF.

The V call is TRBV7-9, the J call TRBJ1-2; 9 bases are a match to TRBD1. CDR1 and CDR2 (germline): SEHNR, FQNEAQ (reference sequence). This CDR3 has 13 amino acids. V lost 4 bases, J lost 6 bases, and 3 bases stayed unmatched. CDR3 protein: CASSYGQGNGYTF. In DNA, the CDR3 is TGTGCCAGCAGCTACGGACAGGGGAATGGCTACACCTTC.

As regards this clone: Other DNA variants within this sample encode the same CDR3. The chain recombines TRBV6-4 with TRBJ2-5; TRBD2 aligns across 8 bases. The trim removed 4 bases at V and 5 bases at J, leaving 3 bases unmatched. Looked up from germline, CDR1 is MRHNA and CDR2 is SNTAGT. CDR3 length: 13 amino acids. CDR3 region: CASSVRGGETQYF. CDR3 DNA: TGTGCCAGCAGTGTCCGCGGGGGGGAGACCCAGTACTTC.

The rearrangement joins TRBV30 to TRBJ2-1; 7 nucleotides match TRBD2. After removal of 1 base from V and 6 bases from J, the junction contained 9 bases not matched to a gene. The CDR3 sequence is 15 residues long. Germline lookup yields CDR1 GTSNPN and CDR2 SVGIG (reference sequence). Written as DNA, the CDR3 is TGTGCCTGGAGTGGCAGTAGCGGGTTCCTCAATGAGCAGTTCTTC. Its translation is CAWSGSSGFLNEQFF.

The J gene is TRBJ2-1, the V gene TRBV27; weak D call: TRBD2 (5 bases). The CDR3 covers 16 residues. CDR1 is MNHEY, CDR2 SMNVEV, per germline (reference sequence). Trimming removed 4 bases from V and 3 bases from J, with 16 bases in between. This CDR3 is CASSSLPVTSYNEQFF. CDR3 in DNA: TGTGCCAGCAGTTCCCTCCCAGTCACTAGCTACAATGAGCAGTTCTTC.